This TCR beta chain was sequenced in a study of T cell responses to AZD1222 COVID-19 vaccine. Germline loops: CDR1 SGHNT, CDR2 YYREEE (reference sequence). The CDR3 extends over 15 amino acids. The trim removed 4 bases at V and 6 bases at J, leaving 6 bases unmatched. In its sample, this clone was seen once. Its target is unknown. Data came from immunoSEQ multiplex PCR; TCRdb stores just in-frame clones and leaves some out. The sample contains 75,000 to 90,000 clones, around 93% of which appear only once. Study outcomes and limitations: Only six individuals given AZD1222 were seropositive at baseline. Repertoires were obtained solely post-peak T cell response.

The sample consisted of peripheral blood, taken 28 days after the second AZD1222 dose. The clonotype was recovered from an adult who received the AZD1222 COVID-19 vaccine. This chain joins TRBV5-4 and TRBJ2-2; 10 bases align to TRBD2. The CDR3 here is CASSPSGSEAGELFF. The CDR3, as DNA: TGTGCCAGCAGCCCTAGCGGGAGCGAGGCCGGGGAGCTGTTTTTT.